This TCR beta chain was documented in a study of control samples from healthy donors and cancer patients. Using immunoSEQ multiplex PCR, the repertoire was profiled, and TCRdb retains in-frame clones only, with some absent. The sample includes about 48,000 clones, roughly 93% of them seen just once. With 2 bases removed from V and 4 bases from J, the gap between germline ends came to 11 bases. This CDR3 region has 15 residues. CDR1 and CDR2 (germline): MDHEN, SYDVKM. The receptor comes from a woman aged 50 to 60 with head and neck cancer. This sequence joins TRBV28 and TRBJ2-2; D possibly corresponds to TRBD1 (5 bases). The specimen was PBMCs. The CDR3 is CASSLLGQATGELFF. Here the CDR3 DNA reads TGTGCCAGCAGTTTACTAGGACAAGCCACCGGGGAGCTGTTTTTT.